This T cell receptor beta chain appears in the sequencing data of a study of cytomegalovirus exposure and HLA in healthy donors. Overall study results and limits: Later examination showed HLA-associated TCR beta chains had greater clonal expansion than equally common others.

This clone came up once. Its antigen remains unknown. Primers: 60 Vbeta forward and 13 Jbeta reverse. Per the authors' pipeline: Per a later analysis, the number of unique TCR beta chains was roughly 87 million, of which some 9.9 million were shared. Some clones are missing from TCRdb's copy, which holds only in-frame ones; the method was immunoSEQ multiplex PCR. That table gives V, J and clone size, and the DNA gave D and trimming. The table records 200,000 to 250,000 clones, approximately 68% of them present only once. CDR3 length: 11 residues. Germline values: CDR1 LNHDA, CDR2 SQIVND (reference sequence). The V end lost 6 bases, the J end lost 6 bases, and 8 bases lay between the germline ends.

The TCR originated in a woman aged 25-40 years in good health and CMV-seronegative. The chain links TRBV19 to TRBJ1-2, with D hard to call. Sequenced sample: PBMCs. The CDR3 sequence is CASSLGDGYTF. As DNA, the CDR3 is TGTGCCAGTAGCCTCGGGGATGGCTACACCTTC.